This T cell receptor (beta chain) was identified during a study of synovial regulatory T cells in juvenile arthritis. CDR1 is MDHEN, CDR2 SYDVKM, per germline. The CDR3 is made up of 13 amino acids. This entry has no DNA. Repertoires were generated with immunoSEQ multiplex PCR, while TCRdb's copy carries only in-frame clones and drops some. The table for this sample gives over 9,000 clones. Median disease duration was approximately 7 years, range 0.2-19.1. Note on this clone: Its antigen is undetermined.

Study-wide results and caveats: TCR diversity was lower in inflammation-associated blood Treg cells than in other blood Treg cells. Synovial Teff and blood CPL repertoires partially overlapped with iaTreg TCR repertoires, which were largely patient-private.

The rearrangement uses TRBV28 and TRBJ1-5. The receptor's source is a donor aged 2-30 years with juvenile idiopathic arthritis. Sequencing was done on a sample of Treg cells from blood. Subset noted: remaining (HLA-DR-negative) circulating blood Treg cells. The CDR3 protein is CASSFGFNQPQHF.